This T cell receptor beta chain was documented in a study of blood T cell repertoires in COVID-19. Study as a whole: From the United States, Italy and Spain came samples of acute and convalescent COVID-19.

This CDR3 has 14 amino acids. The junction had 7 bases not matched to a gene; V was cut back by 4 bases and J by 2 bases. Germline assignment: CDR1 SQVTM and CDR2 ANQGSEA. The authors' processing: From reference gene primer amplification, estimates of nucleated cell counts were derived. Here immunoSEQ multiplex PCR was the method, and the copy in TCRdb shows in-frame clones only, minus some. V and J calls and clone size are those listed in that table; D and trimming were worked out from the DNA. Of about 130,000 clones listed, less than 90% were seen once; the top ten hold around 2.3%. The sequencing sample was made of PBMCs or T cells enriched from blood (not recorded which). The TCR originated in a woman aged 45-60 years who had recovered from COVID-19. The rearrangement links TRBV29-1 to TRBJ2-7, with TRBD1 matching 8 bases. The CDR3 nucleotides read TGCAGCGTTGTCGGACAGGGTTTCGCCTACGAGCAGTACTTC. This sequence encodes CSVVGQGFAYEQYF.